The clone carrying this T cell receptor beta chain turned up a few times. Clones were sequenced by immunoSEQ multiplex PCR, and TCRdb holds only the in-frame ones, with some missing. The data hold roughly 16,000 clones, with nearly 80% observed a single time. These data originate in a study of pediatric ulcerative colitis. During colonoscopy, one to two rectal pinch biopsies were collected. V was cut by 0 bases and J by 7 bases, with 12 bases left in between. Germline V gives CDR1 GTSNPN, CDR2 SVGIG (reference sequence). The CDR3 is 14 residues long. What was sequenced was gut tissue. The receptor comes from a boy between 10 and 17 years old who was a control in a study of pediatric ulcerative colitis. V usage is TRBV30 and J usage is TRBJ2-2; D ambiguous. DNA of the CDR3: TGTGCCTGGAGTGTTATTTTTGGGCACGGGGAGCTGTTTTTT. Amino acids: CAWSVIFGHGELFF.